This T cell receptor (beta chain) was captured by sequencing in a study of blood T cell repertoires in COVID-19. Looking at the study overall: PBMCs, B-cell-depleted T cells, or T cells provided the cDNA or gDNA that made up the material.

The protocol was immunoSEQ multiplex PCR, while the TCRdb copy is restricted to in-frame clones and leaves out a portion. The data contain around 230,000 clones, about 85% of them singletons. This TCR came from a woman in her twenties or thirties who had recovered from COVID-19. Material for sequencing was PBMCs or T cells enriched from blood (not recorded which).

CDR3 bases: TGTGCCAGCAGTCGGAGGATCAGCTCTGGAAACACCATATATTTT. This gives the protein CASSRRISSGNTIYF. The genes are TRBV7-2 and TRBJ1-3; D not resolved. The CDR3 has 15 amino acids. V dropped 6 bases and J dropped 0 bases, with 12 bases sitting between them. Germline lookup yields CDR1 SGHTA and CDR2 FQGNSA.